Below are 32 T cell receptor beta chains sequenced from a single sample in a study of CD8+CD57+ T cells in acquired aplastic anemia. Only patients with CD8+CD57+ cell expansion on flow cytometry were chosen for sequencing. Genomic DNA, the template, was used for profiling of the TCR beta VDJ and CDR3. MiXCR, applied by TCRdb to the reads, yields one record per CDR3 protein. The sample records 120,000 or so distinct CDR3 sequences, under 60% being singletons. Sequenced input: sorted CD4+, CD8+, or CD8+CD57+ T cells (not recorded which) from PBMCs. The source is a human donor with aplastic anemia.

V gene TRBV7-9 combines with J gene TRBJ2-1, with no clear D. Germline CDR1 and CDR2: SEHNR and FQNEAQ (reference sequence). The V and J ends lost 4 bases and 6 bases respectively, with 10 bases between them. CDR3 length: 13 amino acids. The CDR3 protein is CASSSSILNEQFF. The CDR3 DNA sequence: TGTGCCAGCAGCTCGTCCATCCTCAATGAGCAGTTCTTC.

The chain carries TRBV20-1 and TRBJ1-5; D is possibly TRBD1 (5 bases). Trimming removed 0 bases at V and 7 bases at J, with 13 bases between. This CDR3 has 14 amino acids. Germline V gives CDR1 DFQATT, CDR2 SNEGSKA (reference sequence). In nucleotides, the CDR3 is TGCAGTGCTAGAGAGCGGGGCACGGCCCAGCCCCAGCATTTT. Amino acids: CSARERGTAQPQHF.

This chain connects TRBV15 to TRBJ1-5; no firm D call. CDR3 size: 15 residues. V lost 3 bases, J lost 4 bases, and 13 bases lay in between. The V gene's germline CDR1 is LNHNV and CDR2 YYDKDF (reference sequence). The CDR3 reads CATSSLDGFNQPQHF. The CDR3 DNA is TGTGCCACCAGCAGCTTAGATGGGTTTAATCAGCCCCAGCATTTT.

This clonotype was detected many times. J is TRBJ2-1 and V is TRBV7-9, with TRBD1 as a possible D gene (6 bases). The CDR3 consists of 15 residues. Germline V gene sequence: CDR1 SEHNR, CDR2 FQNEAQ (reference sequence). Trimming left V 5 bases short and J 2 bases short, with 13 bases between. The CDR3 DNA reads as TGTGCCAGCAGCGCAAGCAGGGGCCCCTACAATGAGCAGTTCTTC. Translation: CASSASRGPYNEQFF.

The chain carries TRBV19 and TRBJ2-2, with TRBD2 matching over 12 bases. The CDR3 runs 19 residues. CDR1 and CDR2 from the germline V gene are LNHDA and SQIVND (reference sequence). Germline trimming cut 0 bases from V and 2 bases from J; bases unmatched to any gene: 7. The CDR3 nucleotides read TGTGCCAGTAGTATAGAGCCCGCGGGACTAGCGGGTAACACCGGGGAGCTGTTTTTT. Protein sequence: CASSIEPAGLAGNTGELFF. The whole variable domain, remainder taken from reference TRBV19 and TRBJ2-2, is DGGITQSPKYLFRKEGQNVTLSCEQNLNHDAMYWYRQDPGQGLRLIYYSQIVNDFQKGDIAEGYSVSREKKESFPLTVTSAQKNPTAFYLCASSIEPAGLAGNTGELFFGEGSRLTVL.

This clonotype was seen a few times. The rearrangement joins TRBV7-2 to TRBJ2-5; D call uncertain. The closer fit of TRBJ2-7 to the DNA end suggests the J call may be wrong. Germline V gives CDR1 SGHTA, CDR2 FQGNSA. This CDR3 spans 13 amino acids. The CDR3 here is CASSPGYGYEQYF. CDR3 in DNA: TGTGCCAGCAGCCCGGGCTACGGCTACGAGCAGTACTTC.

The CDR3: CASREGTYGELFF. The CDR3 region has the DNA TGTGCCAGTAGGGAAGGGACTTACGGGGAGCTGTTTTTT. The V call is TRBV19, the J call TRBJ2-2; D is perhaps TRBD2 (6 bases). Trimming pared 6 bases from V and 7 bases from J, leaving 12 bases between. The CDR3 spans 13 residues. Germline CDR1 reads LNHDA; CDR2 reads SQIVND (reference sequence).

This clonotype was seen at least ten times. The chain is built from TRBV12-5 and TRBJ1-1; perhaps TRBD1 as D (5 bases). Trimming cost V 3 bases and J 7 bases, with 6 bases left between them. The germline V gene encodes CDR1 LGHNT and CDR2 FRNRAP. The CDR3 spans 11 residues. CDR3: CASGLGDEAFF. CDR3 nucleotide sequence: TGTGCTAGTGGTTTAGGGGATGAAGCTTTCTTT.

This clonotype turned up a few times. This chain links TRBV10-3 with TRBJ1-1; D unclear. Germline V gene lookup returns CDR1 ENHRY and CDR2 SYGVKD. This CDR3 region has 16 residues. Trimming took 2 bases from V and 0 from J, leaving 13 bases between them. The DNA of the CDR3 is TGTGCCATCAGTGAGCTCCAGTCCGGTCTGAACACTGAAGCTTTCTTT. This codes for CAISELQSGLNTEAFF.

This clonotype was counted a few times. The rearrangement links TRBV7-3 to TRBJ2-7; no definite D call. Trimming removed 2 bases at V and 5 bases at J, with 4 bases between. Germline loops: CDR1 SGHTA, CDR2 FQGTGA. The CDR3 is made up of 11 amino acids. CDR3 loop: CASSLVNEQYF. The CDR3 DNA sequence: TGTGCCAGCAGCTTAGTTAACGAGCAGTACTTC.

This clonotype was detected only once. V and J are TRBV20-1 and TRBJ2-7; D tentatively fits TRBD1 or TRBD2 (5 bases each). The CDR3 is 13 amino acids. Germline V gene lookup returns CDR1 DFQATT and CDR2 SNEGSKA (reference sequence). V shed 4 bases and J shed 4 bases, with 14 bases lying between them. Here the CDR3 reads CSAISRELYEQYF. The CDR3 DNA reads TGCAGTGCTATATCCAGGGAGCTTTACGAGCAGTACTTC.

The chain combines TRBV20-1 with TRBJ1-5; no clear D gene. The CDR3 covers 12 residues. V shed 6 bases and J shed 1 base, with 7 bases lying between them. The germline V gene encodes CDR1 DFQATT and CDR2 SNEGSKA (reference sequence). CDR3 protein: CSASGSNQPQHF. CDR3 sequence (DNA): TGCAGTGCCTCCGGGAGCAATCAGCCCCAGCATTTT.

This clonotype was detected only once. V is TRBV7-9 and J is TRBJ2-5; D gene uncertain. The CDR3 length is 14 residues. The V gene lost 7 bases and the J gene lost 5 bases, with 17 bases spanning the gap. Germline-derived CDR1 and CDR2 are SEHNR and FQNEAQ (reference sequence). Here the CDR3 reads CASTSSWGRETQYF. CDR3 nucleotides: TGTGCCAGCACCTCCTCCTGGGGTCGGGAGACCCAGTACTTC. The whole variable domain, remainder taken from reference TRBV7-9 and TRBJ2-5, is DTGVSQNPRHKITKRGQNVTFRCDPISEHNRLYWYRQTLGQGPEFLTYFQNEAQLEKSRLLSDRFSAERPKGSFSTLEIQRTEQGDSAMYLCASTSSWGRETQYFGPGTRLLVL.

About this clonotype: The junction departs from germline at one end; a sequencing error may be responsible. J is TRBJ2-1 and V is TRBV29-1; TRBD2 matches 8 bases. CDR1 is SQVTM and CDR2 is ANQGSEA in the germline V gene. This CDR3 has 15 residues. This chain's CDR3 is CSIEMDGRALNEQFF. The CDR3 bases are TGCAGCATTGAAATGGACGGGAGGGCCCTCAATGAGCAGTTCTTC.

The chain recombines TRBV2 with TRBJ2-2; weak D call: TRBD1 (5 bases). The CDR3 totals 15 residues. CDR1 and CDR2 (germline): SNHLY, FYNNEI. Trimming pared 7 bases from V and 4 bases from J, leaving 16 bases between. The CDR3 bases are TGTGCCAGCACCCCTCAACAGACAGTCACCGGGGAGCTGTTTTTT. Protein product: CASTPQQTVTGELFF.

This sequence joins TRBV20-1 and TRBJ1-2, with D possibly TRBD1 on 5 matching bases. This CDR3 contains 12 residues. The V gene lost 2 bases and the J gene lost 4 bases, with 8 bases spanning the gap. Germline lookup yields CDR1 DFQATT and CDR2 SNEGSKA (reference sequence). In nucleotides, the CDR3 is TGCAGTGCTAGACAGGGCAGCTATGGCTACACCTTC. The encoded protein is CSARQGSYGYTF.

The J gene is TRBJ2-1, the V gene TRBV24-1, with D tentatively TRBD1 (5 bases). V lost 0 bases, J lost 9 bases, and 14 bases lay in between. This CDR3 comprises 15 residues. Germline CDR1 is KGHDR and CDR2 is SFDVKD. The CDR3 DNA follows: TGTGCCACCAGTGATTTGGCGTTGGGGCGAGGTGAGCAGTTCTTC. Translated: CATSDLALGRGEQFF.

This clonotype was recorded at least ten times. This sequence joins TRBV10-3 and TRBJ2-7, with a weak D call TRBD2 (6 bases). Trimming took off 6 bases at V and 2 bases at J, with 17 bases between the two ends. The CDR3 consists of 15 residues. In germline, CDR1 is ENHRY, CDR2 SYGVKD. The CDR3 nucleotides read TGTGCCATCAGCCTTACCGGGAGCCAAACCTACGAGCAGTACTTC. It is translated as CAISLTGSQTYEQYF.

This clonotype was seen a handful of times. The V and J genes are TRBV7-9 and TRBJ2-5, with D unresolved. The V gene lost 6 bases and the J gene lost 0 bases, with 8 bases spanning the gap. This CDR3 comprises 13 residues. Germline CDR1 reads SEHNR; CDR2 reads FQNEAQ (reference sequence). The DNA for the CDR3 is TGTGCCAGCAGATTCGGCAACCAAGAGACCCAGTACTTC. Its translation is CASRFGNQETQYF.

The rearrangement uses TRBV20-1 and TRBJ1-2; 7 nucleotides line up with TRBD1. V lost 0 bases to trimming and J lost 5 bases; unmatched junction nucleotides: 6. Germline V CDR1 and CDR2: DFQATT, SNEGSKA (reference sequence). CDR3 length: 14 residues. CDR3 sequence (DNA): TGCAGTGCTAGAGATCCGAACAGGGGTTATGGCTACACCTTC. It codes for CSARDPNRGYGYTF.

The V gene is TRBV6-1, the J gene TRBJ1-6; tentative D call: TRBD1 (5 bases). V lost 0 bases, J lost 10 bases, and 16 bases lay in between. This CDR3 region has 16 residues. The V gene's germline CDR1 is MNHNS and CDR2 SASEGT. CDR3 protein: CASSEAAGTEASPLHF. CDR3 coding DNA: TGTGCCAGCAGTGAAGCCGCAGGGACTGAGGCATCACCCCTCCACTTT.

The chain links TRBV29-1 to TRBJ1-1; no clear D. The CDR3 spans 14 residues. V shed 1 base and J shed 4 bases, with 13 bases lying between them. CDR1 and CDR2 (germline): SQVTM, ANQGSEA. The CDR3: CSVEGRAAGTEAFF. The CDR3, as DNA: TGCAGCGTTGAAGGACGGGCAGCGGGCACTGAAGCTTTCTTT.

To note about this clonotype: The missing conserved phenylalanine or tryptophan at the end of this CDR3 makes a read error likely. This chain connects TRBV20-1 to TRBJ2-7; D gene unclear. Between the trimmed V and J ends, which lost 6 bases and 3 bases, there was a span of 18 bases. Germline assignment: CDR1 DFQATT and CDR2 SNEGSKA (reference sequence). This CDR3 spans 14 amino acids. The CDR3 region has the DNA TGCAGTGCCGCTCCCTCTCCTGACCTCTACGAGCAGTACCTC. This sequence encodes CSAAPSPDLYEQYL.

The rearrangement links TRBV2 to TRBJ1-3; D is possibly TRBD1 (5 bases). The CDR3 consists of 17 residues. The V and J ends lost 6 bases and 4 bases respectively, with 22 bases between them. Germline V gene lookup returns CDR1 SNHLY and CDR2 FYNNEI. The CDR3 protein is CASSSQSKGLKGNTIYF. In DNA, the CDR3 is TGTGCCAGCAGCTCCCAGTCGAAGGGGCTGAAAGGAAACACCATATATTTT. Filled out from reference TRBV2 and TRBJ1-3, the complete variable domain reads EPEVTQTPSHQVTQMGQEVILRCVPISNHLYFYWYRQILGQKVEFLVSFYNNEISEKSEIFDDQFSVERPDGSNFTLKIRSTKLEDSAMYFCASSSQSKGLKGNTIYFGEGSWLTVV.

This rearrangement joins TRBV20-1 to TRBJ1-5, with no clear D. Germline V gene sequence: CDR1 DFQATT, CDR2 SNEGSKA (reference sequence). The V end was cut by 1 base, the J end by 0 bases, with 7 bases between. This CDR3 spans 14 amino acids. In DNA form, the CDR3 reads TGCAGTGCTAGAGTCGGGAATAGCAATCAGCCCCAGCATTTT. Its protein product is CSARVGNSNQPQHF.

This clonotype was detected only once. This rearrangement joins TRBV7-8 to TRBJ2-7; D might be TRBD2 (5 bases). V lost 1 base and J 7 bases, leaving 8 bases between the germline ends. Germline lookup yields CDR1 SGHVS and CDR2 FQNEAQ. This CDR3 has 12 residues. Here the CDR3 DNA reads TGTGCCAGCAGCTTAGTCTCGGGGGAGCAGTACTTC. The encoded protein is CASSLVSGEQYF.

This clonotype was picked up a small number of times. This chain connects TRBV20-1 to TRBJ1-6, with a tentative D call TRBD1 (5 bases). Germline values: CDR1 DFQATT, CDR2 SNEGSKA (reference sequence). The CDR3 runs to 13 residues. The germline V and J ends were trimmed by 2 bases and 9 bases, with 11 bases remaining between them. In DNA, the CDR3 is TGCAGTGCTAGACCACTGGGGGGTTCACCCCTCCACTTT. Protein product: CSARPLGGSPLHF.

This rearrangement joins TRBV20-1 to TRBJ2-2, with D possibly matching TRBD1 (5 bases). The CDR3 consists of 14 residues. V was cut by 6 bases and J by 1 base, with 12 bases left in between. Germline loops: CDR1 DFQATT, CDR2 SNEGSKA (reference sequence). Here the CDR3 reads CSARRQGNTGELFF. Written as DNA, the CDR3 is TGCAGTGCCAGACGGCAGGGGAACACCGGGGAGCTGTTTTTT.

A few counts support this clonotype. Written as DNA, the CDR3 is TGTGCCAGCAGGCTTTCCCCCAATCAGCCCCAGCATTTT. The encoded protein is CASRLSPNQPQHF. This chain uses TRBV6-1 with TRBJ1-5, with D hard to call. This CDR3 has 13 residues. CDR1 is MNHNS and CDR2 is SASEGT in the germline V gene. Trimming removed 6 bases at V and 3 bases at J, with 9 bases between.

The chain joins TRBV20-1 to TRBJ1-3, with D uncertain. Between the trimmed V and J ends, which lost 3 bases and 4 bases, there was a span of 7 bases. The CDR3 runs 12 residues. Germline V CDR1 and CDR2: DFQATT, SNEGSKA (reference sequence). The CDR3 DNA reads as TGCAGTGCTAGCCTCGGAGGAAACACCATATATTTT. Protein sequence: CSASLGGNTIYF.

This chain links TRBV10-3 with TRBJ2-1; D may match TRBD1 or TRBD2 (5 bases each). Trimming stripped 7 bases from V and 7 bases from J, with 17 bases between. Germline V gene data show CDR1 as ENHRY and CDR2 as SYGVKD. CDR3 size: 14 residues. Here the CDR3 DNA reads TGTGCCATCACATCCGGGACGGAGGAAAATGAGCAGTTCTTC. Its protein product is CAITSGTEENEQFF.

A few counts support this clonotype. The chain combines TRBV10-3 with TRBJ2-7; 7 bases agree with TRBD2. The CDR3 covers 15 residues. J was trimmed by 5 bases and V by 10 bases; bases with no gene match: 17. Germline V gene data show CDR1 as ENHRY and CDR2 as SYGVKD. Written as DNA, the CDR3 is TGTGCCACCCTAGGGGAGGGGAGGGCCGGAGACGAGCAGTACTTC. Translating it yields CATLGEGRAGDEQYF.